The sequence of this T cell receptor beta chain was determined in a study of cytomegalovirus exposure and HLA in healthy donors. Findings of the study overall: Altogether, 150 to 200 TCR beta chains were recorded as cytomegalovirus-associated.

Germline values: CDR1 MNHEY, CDR2 SVGAGI. With 9 bases removed from V and 3 bases from J, the gap between germline ends came to 16 bases. This CDR3 has 14 residues. With 60 Vbeta and 13 Jbeta primers, the PCR was carried out. Here immunoSEQ multiplex PCR was the method, and the copy in TCRdb shows in-frame clones only, minus some. In the table there are about 140,000 clones, 60% to 85% of which are singletons. Comments on this clone: The antigen remains undetermined.

This TCR came from a man younger than 35 in good health and CMV-seronegative. This chain links TRBV6-5 with TRBJ2-3, with a possible D match to TRBD1 (6 bases). Source material: PBMCs. In nucleotides, the CDR3 is TGTGCCAGTTCGCGGACAGTTTTGACAGATACGCAGTATTTT. It is translated as CASSRTVLTDTQYF.